The rows below give T cell receptor beta chains drawn from one sample of a study of T cell changes during pregnancy in multiple sclerosis. TCRdb keeps only in-frame clones here, not all; method: immunoSEQ multiplex PCR. The table has tens of thousands of clones, approximately 91% seen once. Sequences were derived from CD4+ T cells from peripheral blood mononuclear cells, sampled in the second trimester of pregnancy. The origin of the receptors is a female donor with multiple sclerosis, enrolled in a pregnancy study. CDR3s include the opening cysteine and the closing phenylalanine or tryptophan. The order of the fields is J gene, D gene, V gene, clone size, CDR3 length, CDR3 DNA, CDR3 protein. D genes are given only for firm matches. The size entry is marked missing in some rows and otherwise reads once, few, many or a size class.

TRBJ1-1 | . | TRBV9 | . | 13 | TGTGCCAGCAGCGTAGTCGGGAGCCCTGAAGCTTTCTTT | CASSVVGSPEAFF
TRBJ1-2 | TRBD1 | TRBV9 | . | 14 | TGTGCCAGCAGCGCAGGGACAGGCCCCTATGGCTACACCTTC | CASSAGTGPYGYTF
TRBJ1-2 | TRBD1 | TRBV29-1 | . | 14 | TGCAGCGTTGAAGTTGTCAGGGGGAGATATGGCTACACCTTC | CSVEVVRGRYGYTF
TRBJ1-1 | . | TRBV13 | once | 14 | TGTGCCAGCAGCTTAGGCGGGGGGAACCGGGACGCTTTCTTT | CASSLGGGNRDAFF
TRBJ2-5 | . | TRBV6-6 | once | 13 | TGTGCCAGCATGACCCGGGATCAAGAGACCCAGTACTTC | CASMTRDQETQYF
TRBJ2-3 | . | TRBV29-1 | . | 12 | TGCAGCGTTCTTCAGGGTGCAGATACGCAGTATTTT | CSVLQGADTQYF
TRBJ2-5 | . | TRBV20-1 | . | 10 | TGCAGTGCTAGGTCCGGAGCCCAGTACTTC | CSARSGAQYF
TRBJ2-7 | TRBD2 | TRBV19 | . | 15 | TGTGCCAGTAGTATAGGGCGGGGGGGTTCCTACGAGCAGTACTTC | CASSIGRGGSYEQYF
TRBJ1-5 | TRBD1 | TRBV9 | . | 15 | TGTGCCAGCAGCGTAGCTGGGACAGGGGCCGAGCCCCAGCATTTT | CASSVAGTGAEPQHF
TRBJ2-2 | . | TRBV19 | . | 16 | TGTGCCAGTAAGGGGATATGGCTCCAGAACACCGGGGAGCTGTTTTTT | CASKGIWLQNTGELFF
TRBJ2-4 | . | TRBV19 | . | 16 | TGTGCCAGTAGTAGGACCGGTGGGGGGGCCAAAAACATTCAGTACTTC | CASSRTGGGAKNIQYF
TRBJ1-5 | . | TRBV2 | . | 15 | TGTGCCAGCGGGCTGGGGGGGGCGAGCAATCAGCCCCAGCATTTT | CASGLGGASNQPQHF
TRBJ2-7 | . | TRBV5-8 | . | 17 | TGTGCCAGCAGCCGGCCGGGAGAAAGCTTTCTCTCCTACGAGCAGTACTTC | CASSRPGESFLSYEQYF
TRBJ2-3 | TRBD1 | TRBV5-1 | . | 15 | TGCGCCAGCAGCTTCCGGGACAGGGGGTGGGATACGCAGTATTTT | CASSFRDRGWDTQYF
TRBJ1-2 | . | TRBV14 | . | 15 | TGTGCCAGCAGCCAGCGCATTAGAGGGCTGGATGGCTACACCTTC | CASSQRIRGLDGYTF
TRBJ2-3 | . | TRBV7-3 | once | 13 | TGTGCCAGCGGTTCACAGGGTACAGATACGCAGTATTTT | CASGSQGTDTQYF
TRBJ2-1 | . | TRBV5-6 | . | 15 | TGTGCCAGCAGCCCCTGGGCGGGGCTCCGCGATGAGCAGTTCTTC | CASSPWAGLRDEQFF
TRBJ1-1 | . | TRBV5-1 | few | 15 | TGCGCCAGCAGCTTGGAAACAGCGGCAGGGGCTGAAGCTTTCTTT | CASSLETAAGAEAFF
TRBJ2-7 | . | TRBV20-1 | . | 11 | TGCAGTGTACAGCTTTCCTACGAGCAGTACTTC | CSVQLSYEQYF
TRBJ2-5 | . | TRBV6-6 | . | 13 | TGTGCCAGCAGTTACTCGGGCTGGGAGACCCAGTACTTC | CASSYSGWETQYF
TRBJ2-7 | . | TRBV6-6 | . | 13 | TGTGCCAGCGCCCCGGGAAGAACCTACGAGCAGTACTTC | CASAPGRTYEQYF
TRBJ2-3 | TRBD1 | TRBV28 | . | 14 | TGTGCCAGCAGGTTGACAGGGATGACAGATACGCAGTATTTT | CASRLTGMTDTQYF
TRBJ1-2 | . | TRBV5-4 | once | 15 | TGTGCCAGCAGCTTAACGGGGGGCTCGGGCTATGGCTACACCTTC | CASSLTGGSGYGYTF
TRBJ1-6 | . | TRBV5-1 | . | 15 | TGCGCCAGCAGCCCCGGCGGCTCCTATAATTCACCCCTCCACTTT | CASSPGGSYNSPLHF
TRBJ1-2 | . | TRBV6-5 | once | 14 | TGTGCCAGCAGTTCTTGGAGGGTCTTTGAGGGCTACACCTTC | CASSSWRVFEGYTF
TRBJ1-2 | . | TRBV5-5 | . | 14 | TGTGCCAGCAGCTCACTCACCGGGACAATAGCCACACCCTTC | CASSSLTGTIATPF
TRBJ2-7 | TRBD1 | TRBV7-2 | once | 14 | TGTGCCAGCAGCCCCTACTTGGGACAGGGGTTTCAGCACTTC | CASSPYLGQGFQHF
TRBJ2-7 | . | TRBV4-1 | . | 16 | TGCGCCAGCAGCCCACGCGAAGTCGGGAGTTCCTACGAGCAGTACTTC | CASSPREVGSSYEQYF
TRBJ2-5 | . | TRBV11-2 | . | 14 | TGTGCCAGCAGCCGGAGCGGTCCGGGAGAGACCCAGTACTTC | CASSRSGPGETQYF
TRBJ1-2 | TRBD1 | TRBV28 | . | 15 | TGTGCCAGCAGTCCCCAGGGGGCTTACAACTATGGCTACACCTTC | CASSPQGAYNYGYTF
TRBJ1-2 | TRBD1 | TRBV9 | once | 15 | TGTGCCAGCAGCGTAGGGTCCACAGGGGTAGGAGGCTACACCTTC | CASSVGSTGVGGYTF
TRBJ1-2 | . | TRBV15 | . | 13 | TGTGCCACCAGCATACGAGGAGGAACTGGCTACACCTTC | CATSIRGGTGYTF
TRBJ2-1 | TRBD2 | TRBV27 | . | 20 | TGTGCCAGCAGTTCCATTAAACTAGCGGGGGGGCCTGTTGGATGGGATGAGCAGTTCTTC | CASSSIKLAGGPVGWDEQFF
TRBJ1-1 | TRBD1 | TRBV27 | . | 15 | TGTGCCAGCAGTGCTCCGGGACAGTTGAACACTGAAGCTTTCTTT | CASSAPGQLNTEAFF
TRBJ2-2 | . | TRBV15 | . | 15 | TGTGCCACCAGCAGAGATGGGAGGAACACCGGGGAGCTGTTTTTT | CATSRDGRNTGELFF
TRBJ2-7 | . | TRBV6-5 | few | 15 | TGTGCCAGCAGCCCGAGAGGACCCGGGGGTTACGAGCAGTACTTC | CASSPRGPGGYEQYF
TRBJ1-4 | TRBD1 | TRBV18 | . | 15 | TGTGCCAGCTCGCTCGGGACAGGGGAGAACGAAAAACTGTTTTTT | CASSLGTGENEKLFF
TRBJ1-1 | . | TRBV10-3 | . | 13 | TGTGCCATCACTGGAGGAATGAACACTGAAGCTTTCTTT | CAITGGMNTEAFF
TRBJ2-1 | . | TRBV30 | . | 14 | TGTGCCTGGAGTGCAGGGGTTACCTACAATGAGCAGTTCTTC | CAWSAGVTYNEQFF
TRBJ1-2 | TRBD1 | TRBV5-1 | . | 17 | TGCGCCAGCAGCTTGACCCAGACAGGGTTCGGTAACTATGGCTACACCTTC | CASSLTQTGFGNYGYTF
TRBJ1-5 | . | TRBV5-6 | . | 13 | TGTGCCAGCAGCCTCAGTGGCAATCAGCCCCAGCATTTT | CASSLSGNQPQHF
TRBJ1-2 | . | TRBV5-6 | . | 16 | TGTGCCAGCAGTCCTAGAAGAGGGGGTTTTGCCTATGGCTACACCTTC | CASSPRRGGFAYGYTF
TRBJ1-5 | . | TRBV7-9 | . | 17 | TGTGCCAGCAGCTTAGAACCCACAACCAGGGGTTTGCAGCCCCAGCATTTT | CASSLEPTTRGLQPQHF
TRBJ2-3 | TRBD1 | TRBV5-1 | once | 15 | TGCGCCAGCAGCCTACAGGGGACGAGCACAGATACGCAGTATTTT | CASSLQGTSTDTQYF
TRBJ2-2 | TRBD1 | TRBV6-6 | . | 15 | TGTGCCAGCAGTTACCGCGACAGGGACACCGGGGAGCTGTTTTTT | CASSYRDRDTGELFF
TRBJ1-5 | . | TRBV23-1 | . | 15 | TGCGCCAGCAGTCAATCGGGGCAGCTAAATCAGCCCCAGCATTTT | CASSQSGQLNQPQHF
TRBJ1-4 | . | TRBV18 | . | 13 | TGTGCCAGCTCACCAGGGCTTAATGAAAAACTGTTTTTT | CASSPGLNEKLFF
TRBJ2-7 | . | TRBV5-1 | few | 13 | TGCGCCAGCAGCTTGGACATCTCCTACGAGCAGTACTTC | CASSLDISYEQYF
TRBJ1-1 | . | TRBV4-1 | . | 14 | TGCGCCAGCAGCCAACCCATCGAGCGCACTGAAGCTTTCTTT | CASSQPIERTEAFF
TRBJ2-1 | . | TRBV12-1 | . | 14 | TGTGCCAGCAGCTCTGGGGCCGAAAACAATGAGCAGTTCTTC | CASSSGAENNEQFF
TRBJ1-2 | . | TRBV6-1 | . | 14 | TGTGCCAGCAGCGAACAGGGATACGGCTATGGCTACACCTTC | CASSEQGYGYGYTF
TRBJ1-1 | TRBD1 | TRBV18 | . | 20 | TGTGCCAGCTCACCACCGGGACAGGGGGCCTCGGGGTTTTTGGGCACTGAAGCTTTCTTT | CASSPPGQGASGFLGTEAFF
TRBJ2-3 | . | TRBV19 | . | 10 | TGTGCCAGTAAGGAGGATACGCAGTATTTT | CASKEDTQYF
TRBJ2-7 | . | TRBV18 | . | 14 | TGTGCCAGCTCACTCTATCTTGAGGGCTACGAGCAGTACTTC | CASSLYLEGYEQYF
TRBJ1-5 | . | TRBV6-1 | . | 15 | TGTGCCAGCAGTGCAGACCCGGGACTAGGGCAGCCCCAGCATTTT | CASSADPGLGQPQHF